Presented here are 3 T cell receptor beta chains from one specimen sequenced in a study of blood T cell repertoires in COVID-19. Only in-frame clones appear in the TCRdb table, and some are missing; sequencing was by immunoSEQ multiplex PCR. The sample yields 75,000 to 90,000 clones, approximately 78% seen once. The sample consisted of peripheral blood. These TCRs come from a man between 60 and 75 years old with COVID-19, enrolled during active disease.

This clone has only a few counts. This CDR3 reads CASSPPAVPQNYGYTF. The DNA of the CDR3 is TGCGCCAGCAGCCCCCCGGCGGTGCCCCAAAACTATGGCTACACCTTC. The chain joins TRBV4-1 to TRBJ1-2; D not resolved. Looked up from germline, CDR1 is MGHRA and CDR2 is YSYEKL. V gave up 4 bases and J gave up 2 bases, with 17 bases separating them. This CDR3 contains 16 residues.

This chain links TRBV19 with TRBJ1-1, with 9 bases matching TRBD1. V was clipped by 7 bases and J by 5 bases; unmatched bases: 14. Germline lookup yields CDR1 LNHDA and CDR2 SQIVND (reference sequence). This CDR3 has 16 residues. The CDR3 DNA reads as TGTGCCAGTAAGAAACCGGGACAGGGTTCGGAGACTGAAGCTTTCTTT. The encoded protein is CASKKPGQGSETEAFF.

CDR3 in DNA: TGTGCCAGTATTTATCGGGGTAAGGCCACTGAAGCTTTCTTT. This codes for CASIYRGKATEAFF. J is TRBJ1-1 and V is TRBV19; no clear D gene. Trimming cost V 7 bases and J 4 bases, with 16 bases left between them. CDR3 length equals 14 residues. Germline loops: CDR1 LNHDA, CDR2 SQIVND (reference sequence).